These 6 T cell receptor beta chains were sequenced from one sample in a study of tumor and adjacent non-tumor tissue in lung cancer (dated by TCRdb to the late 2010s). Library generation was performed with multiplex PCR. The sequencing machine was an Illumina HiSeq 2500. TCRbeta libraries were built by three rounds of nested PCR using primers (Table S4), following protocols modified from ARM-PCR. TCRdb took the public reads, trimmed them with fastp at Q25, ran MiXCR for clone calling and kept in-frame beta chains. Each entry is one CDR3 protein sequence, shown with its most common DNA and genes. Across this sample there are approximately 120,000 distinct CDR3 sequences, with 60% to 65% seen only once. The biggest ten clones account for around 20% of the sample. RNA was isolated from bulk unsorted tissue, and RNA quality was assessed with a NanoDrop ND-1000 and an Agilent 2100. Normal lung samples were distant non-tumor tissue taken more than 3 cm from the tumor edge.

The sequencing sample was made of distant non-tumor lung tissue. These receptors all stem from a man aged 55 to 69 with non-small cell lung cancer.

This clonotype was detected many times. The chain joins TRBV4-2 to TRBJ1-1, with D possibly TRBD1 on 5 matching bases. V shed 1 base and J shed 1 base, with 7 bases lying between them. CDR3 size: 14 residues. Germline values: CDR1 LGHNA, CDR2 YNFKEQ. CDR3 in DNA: TGTGCCAGCAGCCAAGGAGGGGCGAACACTGAAGCTTTCTTT. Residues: CASSQGGANTEAFF.

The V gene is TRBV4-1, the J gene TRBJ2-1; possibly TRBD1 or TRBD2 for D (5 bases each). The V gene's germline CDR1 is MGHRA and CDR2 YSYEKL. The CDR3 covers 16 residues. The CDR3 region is CGGSQEGPWDYNEQFF. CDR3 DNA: TGCGGCGGCAGCCAAGAGGGGCCCTGGGACTACAATGAGCAGTTCTTC.

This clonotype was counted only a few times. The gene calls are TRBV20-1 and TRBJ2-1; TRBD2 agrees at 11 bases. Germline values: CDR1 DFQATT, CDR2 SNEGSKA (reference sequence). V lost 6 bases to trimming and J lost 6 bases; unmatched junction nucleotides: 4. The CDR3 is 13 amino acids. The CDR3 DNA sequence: TGCAGTGCCGCTGGACTAGCGGGCAATGAGCAGTTCTTC. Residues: CSAAGLAGNEQFF.

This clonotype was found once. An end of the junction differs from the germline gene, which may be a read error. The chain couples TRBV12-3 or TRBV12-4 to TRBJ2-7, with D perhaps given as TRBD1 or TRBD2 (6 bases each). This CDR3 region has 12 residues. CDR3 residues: CASSSGVGTLLF. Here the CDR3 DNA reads TGTGCCAGCAGTTCAGGGGTCGGGACTCTTCTCTTC.

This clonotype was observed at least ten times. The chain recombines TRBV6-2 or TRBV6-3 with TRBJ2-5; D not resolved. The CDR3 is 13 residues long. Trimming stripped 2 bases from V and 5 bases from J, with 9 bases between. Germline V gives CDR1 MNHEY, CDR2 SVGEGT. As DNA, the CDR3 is TGTGCCAGCAGTTACGGTGACTCTGAGACCCAGTACTTC. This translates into CASSYGDSETQYF.

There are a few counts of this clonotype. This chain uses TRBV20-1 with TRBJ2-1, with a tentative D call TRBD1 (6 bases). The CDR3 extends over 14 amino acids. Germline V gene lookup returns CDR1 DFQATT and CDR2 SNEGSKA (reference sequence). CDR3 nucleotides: TGCAGCGCCTCTCCGGGACAAGTTTCCAATGAGCAGTTCTTC. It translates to CSASPGQVSNEQFF.